This T cell receptor (beta chain) came from a study of spatial heterogeneity in lung cancer (dated by TCRdb to between 2019 and 2020). The study in broad terms: Beta-chain transcripts were consistently detected in greater numbers than alpha-chain transcripts, which likely reflects a higher abundance of beta-chain transcripts. In the raw uncorrected reads, each unique combination of TCR and UMI appeared more than ten times on average. In non-small cell lung cancer, the study quantitatively compared TCR alpha and beta repertoires across several tumor regions, matched nontumor lung, and blood. TCR repertoire features were related to nonsynonymous mutation counts determined by whole-exome sequencing of tumor tissue. Both alpha and beta chains were TCR-sequenced in samples taken at surgery, namely 220 tumor regions, 63 to 70 matched nontumor lung samples and 50 to 60 PBMC samples.

Study-wide conclusions, independent of this receptor: Confirming at a functional level the hypothesis that regional TCRs recognize regional mutations was considered to require additional single-cell paired TCR alpha and beta sequencing. Ubiquitous expanded tumor TCRs were found in blood more often at tumor resection than at routine follow-up.

CDR1 MDHEN and CDR2 SYDVKM were looked up in the germline V gene. The CDR3 measures 15 amino acids from cysteine to phenylalanine. Just CDR3 DNA is preserved here, 45 bases in frame from base 1. V and J are truncated by 1 base and 5 bases respectively, leaving an intervening sequence of 14 bases. This sample's time point label indicates: sample taken at primary tumor resection. For TCR sequencing, whole RNA was extracted from tumor and nontumor lung tissue, or from cryopreserved PBMC samples, and no cell sorting was done. Samples were obtained from roughly 72 patients with early-stage, untreated non-small cell lung cancer from the lung TRACERx cohort. A patient was chosen for TCR sequencing only when enough RNA was available from at least two tumor regions. This clonotype has at least ten counts. Its antigen is unknown. Per-nucleotide qualities are absent, and no much larger clonotype sits a single base away.

Library construction relied on 5' RACE. TCRdb lists the instrument as NextSeq 500. To allow correction of PCR and sequencing errors, the TCR library protocol tagged every TCR cDNA molecule with a unique molecular identifier. Per the original workflow: TCR identification, UMI-based error correction and CDR3 extraction were performed with Decombinator tools. Expanded TCRs were defined as those above a frequency of 2 per 1,000, corresponding to the top 1% of the tumor frequency distribution. Renyi diversity was computed with the R vegan package after each repertoire had been subsampled 100 times to 5,000 TCRs. CDR3 similarity networks were constructed using string-kernel similarity of amino acid triplets, with links drawn between CDR3s whose pairwise similarity was above 0.82. TCRdb trimmed the raw reads at Q25, called clones with MiXCR and kept productive beta chains. Rows with a matching CDR3 protein are joined into one entry that keeps the most common DNA and genes. Here the V and J calls rest on TCRdb's processing, not on the authors' analysis. The sample table holds tens of thousands of distinct CDR3 sequences, of which over 8.5% were seen once. The ten largest clones add up to 6.9% of the sample.

The V and J genes are TRBV28 and TRBJ1-2; the D region possibly corresponds to TRBD1 (6 bases align). The material was PBMCs, obtained at surgery. The sequence was collected from a male donor with early-stage non-small cell lung cancer. The CDR3 protein: CASSLSPGAGYGYTF. The bases are TGTGCCAGCAGTTTATCTCCGGGGGCGGGGTATGGCTACACCTTC.